The clone carrying this T cell receptor beta chain showed up just a few times. This sample is drawn from a study of blood T cell repertoires in COVID-19. Across the study: Sample material is recorded as cDNA or gDNA derived from T cells, B-cell-depleted T cells, or PBMCs.

The authors' processing: Nucleated cell counts were estimated from reference gene primer amplification. The method was immunoSEQ multiplex PCR; TCRdb's version includes in-frame clones alone and lacks a portion of them. V and J calls and clone size follow that table, whereas D and trimming were derived from the DNA. Of about 50,000 clones in the sample, around 82% were seen once. Between the trimmed V and J ends, which lost 10 bases and 1 base, there was a span of 16 bases. Per germline, CDR1 MNHEY and CDR2 SVGAGI. There are 14 residues in the CDR3. Sequencing was carried out using peripheral blood. The chain joins TRBV6-5 to TRBJ1-2; D is undetermined. The source is a woman aged 80 or over with acute or convalescent COVID-19. This CDR3 reads CATRLASFNYGYTF. As DNA, the CDR3 is TGTGCCACCCGTCTGGCCTCATTTAACTATGGCTACACCTTC.